The clone carrying this T cell receptor (beta chain) has at least ten counts. The antigen remains unidentified. TCRdb keeps only in-frame clones here, not all; method: immunoSEQ multiplex PCR. The repertoire consists of over 850,000 clones, with about 80% occurring once and the leading ten covering 0.55% to 0.7%. The donors, all of them Caucasian adults, lived in Nashville, Tennessee. This entry is derived from a study of shared clonotypes between healthy human individuals. CDR1 and CDR2 (germline): SGHTA, FQGNSA. This CDR3 is built from 15 residues. V trimming: 5 bases; J trimming: 2 bases; junction bases outside the gene matches: 7. Broader study findings: Naive CD4 clonotype sharing across several donors was approximately 5%. Estimated richness values were generally larger in naive subsets than in memory subsets.

The chain carries TRBV7-2 and TRBJ2-3; 7 positions match TRBD1. The sequencing input was memory CD4+ T cells from PBMCs. Subset in this sample: CD45RA-negative fraction. The source of this sequence is a man younger than 30 in good health. Some clones in this sample may be carry-over from other donors' samples. The CDR3 here is CASSPTGLSTDTQYF. CDR3 coding DNA: TGTGCCAGCAGCCCGACAGGGTTATCCACAGATACGCAGTATTTT.